This T cell receptor (beta chain) was sequenced during a study of blood T cell repertoires in COVID-19. Study-level background: Samples came from the United States, Italy and Spain, spanning acute and convalescent COVID-19. Sources were T cells, B-cell-depleted T cells, or PBMCs; the material itself was cDNA or gDNA.

In the source study's methods: Using reference gene primer amplification, nucleated cell counts were estimated. Method: immunoSEQ multiplex PCR; TCRdb's copy keeps in-frame clones and lacks some. Clone size and V and J calls were adopted from that table, with D and trimming inferred from the DNA. The sample has about 180,000 clones, 80% to 90% seen once. Trimming took off 2 bases at V and 2 bases at J, with 8 bases between the two ends. The CDR3 has 14 residues. Germline lookup yields CDR1 SGHNT and CDR2 YYREEE (reference sequence). This receptor was identified in a man aged 18-30 years who had recovered from COVID-19. The chain employs TRBV5-4 and TRBJ1-3; D is unresolved. The sequenced material came from peripheral blood. CDR3: CASSLRAPGNTIYF. CDR3 nucleotide sequence: TGTGCCAGCAGCTTACGAGCCCCTGGAAACACCATATATTTT.